A single sample gave rise to the 21 T cell receptor beta chains below, sequenced in a study of post-analysis software for immune sequencing data. These TCRs are of unknown antigen specificity. Unique molecular identifiers were built into the TCR beta cDNA libraries. TCRdb reprocessed the PCR reads via MiXCR and lists one record per CDR3 protein. The repertoire holds about 570,000 distinct CDR3 sequences, 30% to 40% seen once, with around 5.9% in the top ten. Findings and caveats of the study: Compared with controls, patients had more of five TRBV segments, including TRBV5-6, TRBV5-1 and TRBV20-1.

Sequenced sample: blood. The receptor source for this set is a girl aged 2-17 years with multiple sclerosis.

The V and J genes are TRBV24-1 and TRBJ1-1; tentative D call: TRBD1 (5 bases). Trimming removed 5 bases at V and 7 bases at J, with 13 bases between. The CDR3 totals 13 residues. CDR1 and CDR2 from the germline V gene are KGHDR and SFDVKD. In DNA, the CDR3 is TGTGCCACCAGTGGGACGCAGGGAGGTGAAGCTTTCTTT. Amino acids: CATSGTQGGEAFF.

V is TRBV7-9 and J is TRBJ2-3; 7 bases align to TRBD2. CDR1 is SEHNR, CDR2 FQNEAQ, per germline (reference sequence). The CDR3 covers 13 residues. Trimming removed 5 bases from V and 10 bases from J; junction bases left unmatched: 9. The chain's CDR3 is CASSPPGGGAQYF. The CDR3 bases are TGTGCCAGCAGCCCCCCGGGCGGGGGTGCGCAGTATTTT.

Concerning this clonotype itself: Germline is not matched at one junction end, which may reflect a read error. The gene calls are TRBV6-2 or TRBV6-3 and TRBJ1-1; 9 bases map to TRBD1. The V gene's germline CDR1 is MNHEY and CDR2 SVGEGT. The CDR3 covers 15 residues. In nucleotides, the CDR3 is TGTGCCAGCAGTACAAGGGACAGGGTGAATACTGAAGCTTTCTTT. Translating it yields CASSTRDRVNTEAFF.

The chain links TRBV7-9 to TRBJ2-1, with TRBD1 as a possible D gene (6 bases). In germline, CDR1 is SEHNR, CDR2 FQNEAQ (reference sequence). The CDR3 runs to 11 residues. Trimming stripped 5 bases from V and 10 bases from J, with 9 bases between. In DNA form, the CDR3 reads TGTGCCAGCAGCAACGGACAGGAGCAGTTCTTC. Translating it yields CASSNGQEQFF.

The gene calls are TRBV6-5 and TRBJ1-3; D is undetermined. This CDR3 is 17 amino acids long. V shed 0 bases and J shed 1 base, with 13 bases lying between them. CDR1 is MNHEY, CDR2 SVGAGI, per germline. This CDR3 reads CASSYSPGPGSGNTIYF. For the CDR3, the DNA is TGTGCCAGCAGTTACTCTCCCGGCCCCGGGTCTGGAAACACCATATATTTT.

This clonotype was recorded a few times. The chain couples TRBV29-1 to TRBJ2-7; no definite D call. The CDR3 consists of 12 residues. CDR1 is SQVTM, CDR2 ANQGSEA, per germline. V lost 1 base, J lost 2 bases, and 6 bases lay in between. The CDR3 is CSVEGSPYEQYF. The CDR3 DNA sequence: TGCAGCGTTGAAGGATCCCCCTACGAGCAGTACTTC.

This clonotype was observed a few times. V gene TRBV12-3 or TRBV12-4 combines with J gene TRBJ1-2; D not resolved. The V end lost 7 bases, the J end lost 5 bases, and 11 bases lay between the germline ends. This CDR3 contains 12 residues. Here the CDR3 reads CASKPGSYGYTF. CDR3 nucleotides: TGTGCCAGCAAGCCAGGTTCTTATGGCTACACCTTC.

The rearrangement links TRBV25-1 to TRBJ1-4; D perhaps matches TRBD1 (5 bases). Trimming cost V 3 bases and J 8 bases, with 16 bases left between them. CDR3 size: 15 residues. Germline lookup yields CDR1 MGHDK and CDR2 SYGVNS. CDR3 region: CASSEDGRVIEKLFF. Written as DNA, the CDR3 is TGTGCCAGCAGTGAGGATGGCAGGGTCATAGAAAAACTGTTTTTT.

Regarding this clonotype: A read error may explain this, as a much larger clone is one base away. V gene TRBV3-1 combines with J gene TRBJ1-5; D ambiguous. Germline lookup yields CDR1 LGHDT and CDR2 YNNKEL (reference sequence). CDR3 length: 13 residues. In DNA form, the CDR3 reads TGTGCCAACAGCCAAGTGGGGAGTCAGCCCCAGCATTTT. It translates to CANSQVGSQPQHF.

This rearrangement joins TRBV11-2 to TRBJ2-3; TRBD2 agrees at 11 bases. The CDR3 totals 17 residues. V lost 5 bases to trimming and J lost 2 bases; unmatched junction nucleotides: 9. In germline, CDR1 is SGHAT, CDR2 FQNNGV. The CDR3 DNA follows: TGTGCCAGCAGCAAAATTGGGACTAGCGGATCCACAGATACGCAGTATTTT. Translated: CASSKIGTSGSTDTQYF.

This clonotype has only a few counts. The chain couples TRBV14 to TRBJ2-1, with D tentatively TRBD2 (7 bases). V lost 0 bases, J lost 6 bases, and 15 bases lay in between. The CDR3 spans 16 residues. CDR1 and CDR2 (germline): SGHDN, FVKESK. The CDR3 nucleotides are TGTGCCAGCAGCCAAGAAGGAAGCGGGACAATCAATGAGCAGTTCTTC. The encoded protein is CASSQEGSGTINEQFF.

A word on this clonotype: The germline gene is not matched at one end of the junction; a read error may be the cause. The genes are TRBV5-6 and TRBJ2-1; D call uncertain. The CDR3 loop spans 15 amino acids. The germline V gene has CDR1 SGHDT and CDR2 YYEEEE. The CDR3 region is CACSLTPLSYNEQFF. The CDR3 DNA follows: TGTGCCTGCAGCCTGACACCGCTCTCCTACAATGAGCAGTTCTTC. The full variable domain, its missing parts supplied by reference TRBV5-6 and TRBJ2-1, is DAGVTQSPTHLIKTRGQQVTLRCSPKSGHDTVSWYQQALGQGPQFIFQYYEEEERQRGNFPDRFSGHQFPNYSSELNVNALLLGDSALYLCACSLTPLSYNEQFFGPGTRLTVL.

Comment on this clonotype: This may be a read error: a much more frequent sequence differs by one nucleotide. V and J are TRBV7-7 and TRBJ2-5, with 7 bases fitting TRBD1. Per the germline V gene, CDR1 is SSHAT and CDR2 is FNYEAQ (reference sequence). The CDR3 covers 15 residues. CDR3 sequence: CASSPGQQNYNEQYF. The CDR3 bases are TGTGCTAGCAGCCCGGGACAGCAGAACTACAATGAGCAGTACTTC. Full variable domain (remainder filled in from reference TRBV7-7 and TRBJ2-5): GAGVSQSPRYKVTKRGQDVTLRCDPISSHATLYWYQQALGQGPEFLTYFNYEAQPDKSGLPSDRFSAERPEGSISTLTIQRTEQRDSAMYRCASSPGQQNYNEQYFGPGTRLLVL.

This clonotype was counted a few times. The chain is built from TRBV20-1 and TRBJ2-1; D not resolved. The CDR3 runs to 10 residues. Germline assignment: CDR1 DFQATT and CDR2 SNEGSKA (reference sequence). V lost 6 bases, J lost 9 bases, and 9 bases lay in between. The CDR3 loop reads CSARRGEQFF. Written as DNA, the CDR3 is TGCAGTGCCAGACGAGGTGAGCAGTTCTTC.

This clonotype has at least ten counts. The rearrangement joins TRBV7-2 to TRBJ1-4, with 7 bases lining up with TRBD1. Germline trimming cut 3 bases from V and 5 bases from J; bases unmatched to any gene: 6. Germline V lookup: CDR1 SGHTA, CDR2 FQGNSA. The CDR3 spans 15 residues. The CDR3 nucleotides read TGTGCCAGCAGCTTCCAGACAGGGAAGAATGAAAAACTGTTTTTT. Translated, it gives CASSFQTGKNEKLFF.

This clonotype was recorded at least ten times. The chain links TRBV5-1 to TRBJ2-7; D possibly corresponds to TRBD2 (5 bases). CDR3 length: 12 residues. CDR1 and CDR2 (germline): SGHRS, YFSETQ. V was pared by 2 bases and J by 5 bases, with 8 bases between. The CDR3 reads CASSFPGNEQYF. DNA of the CDR3: TGCGCCAGCAGCTTCCCCGGGAACGAGCAGTACTTC.

The V and J genes are TRBV4-1 and TRBJ1-2; maybe TRBD1 (6 bases). Trimming removed 1 base at V and 5 bases at J, with 14 bases between. Germline V gene sequence: CDR1 MGHRA, CDR2 YSYEKL. The CDR3 runs 15 residues. The CDR3 DNA follows: TGCGCCAGCAGCCAAGCGCCGGACAGTTTGTATGGCTACACCTTC. It yields the protein CASSQAPDSLYGYTF.

Remarks on this clonotype: As the CDR3 is not closed by the conserved phenylalanine or tryptophan, this likely results from a read error. The chain links TRBV12-3 or TRBV12-4 to TRBJ2-3; 12 nucleotides line up with TRBD2. The CDR3 is made up of 17 amino acids. CDR3 coding DNA: TGTGCCGGCAGCCGAACTAGCGGGGGGCCGAACACAGATACGCAGTATTCT. This translates into CAGSRTSGGPNTDTQYS.

J is TRBJ2-3 and V is TRBV28; 8 nucleotides match TRBD1. This CDR3 contains 15 residues. CDR1 is MDHEN, CDR2 SYDVKM, per germline. J gave up 1 base and V 7 bases, and 7 bases lay outside the gene matches. CDR3 sequence (DNA): TGTGCCAGCACTGCGGACAGGGCTGGCACAGATACGCAGTATTTT. Residues: CASTADRAGTDTQYF.

The chain carries TRBV6-1 and TRBJ1-1; D gene unclear. Trimming shortened V by 6 bases and J by 13 bases, and 18 bases separated the two germline ends. The CDR3 has 12 residues. Germline V CDR1 and CDR2: MNHNS, SASEGT. Here the CDR3 DNA reads TGTGCCAGCAGAGCGGGGTACGGCGGAGTTTTCTTT. This sequence encodes CASRAGYGGVFF.

The CDR3 nucleotides read TGTGCCACTGGGTCAGGGTGGGTGAACACTGAAGCTTTCTTT. Its protein is CATGSGWVNTEAFF. V and J are TRBV15 and TRBJ1-1, with TRBD1 as a possible D gene (5 bases). CDR3 size: 14 residues. Trimming left V 9 bases short and J 0 bases short, with 14 bases between. Germline-derived CDR1 and CDR2 are LNHNV and YYDKDF (reference sequence).